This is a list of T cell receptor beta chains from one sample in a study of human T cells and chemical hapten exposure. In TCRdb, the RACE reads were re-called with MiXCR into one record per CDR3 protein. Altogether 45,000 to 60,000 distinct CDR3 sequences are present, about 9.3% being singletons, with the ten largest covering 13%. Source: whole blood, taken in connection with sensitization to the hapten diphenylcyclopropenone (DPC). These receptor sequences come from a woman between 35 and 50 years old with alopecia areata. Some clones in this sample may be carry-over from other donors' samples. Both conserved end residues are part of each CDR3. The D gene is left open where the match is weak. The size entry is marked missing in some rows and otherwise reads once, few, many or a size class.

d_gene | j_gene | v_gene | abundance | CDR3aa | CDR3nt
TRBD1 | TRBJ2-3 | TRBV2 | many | CASSAGTASTDTQYF | TGTGCCAGCAGTGCCGGGACAGCTAGCACAGATACGCAGTATTTT
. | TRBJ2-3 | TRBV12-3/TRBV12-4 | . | CASTWGSVGDTQYF | TGTGCCAGCACTTGGGGTTCGGTGGGAGATACGCAGTATTTT
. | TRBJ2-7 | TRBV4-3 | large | CASSQVGDGSYEQYF | TGCGCCAGCAGCCAAGTTGGGGACGGCTCCTACGAGCAGTACTTC
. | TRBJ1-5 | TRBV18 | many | CASSPTPRGSQEPQHF | TGTGCCAGCTCACCGACCCCCCGCGGGAGCCAAGAACCCCAGCATTTT
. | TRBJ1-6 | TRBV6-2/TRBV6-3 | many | CASSYSRGAALHF | TGTGCCAGCAGTTACTCGAGGGGGGCAGCCCTCCACTTT
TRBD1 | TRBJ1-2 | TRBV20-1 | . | CSAPQQGAVYGYTF | TGCAGTGCTCCCCAACAGGGGGCAGTCTATGGCTACACCTTC
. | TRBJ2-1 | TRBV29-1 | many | CSVEDRLLSYNEQFF | TGCAGCGTTGAAGATCGGCTCCTGTCCTACAATGAGCAGTTCTTC
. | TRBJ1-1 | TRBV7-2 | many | CASSLNGEVTEAFF | TGTGCCAGCAGCTTAAATGGGGAGGTCACTGAAGCTTTCTTT
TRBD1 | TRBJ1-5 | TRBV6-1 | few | CASRGGTALREPQHF | TGTGCCAGCAGAGGGGGGACAGCGCTAAGGGAGCCCCAGCATTTT
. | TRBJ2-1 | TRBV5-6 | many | CASSLVLAGYSSYNEQFF | TGTGCCAGCAGCTTGGTCCTGGCAGGCTATAGCTCCTACAATGAGCAGTTCTTC
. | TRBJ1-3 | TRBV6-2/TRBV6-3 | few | CASSYSSMPGNTIYF | TGTGCCAGCAGTTACTCCTCGATGCCTGGAAACACCATATATTTT
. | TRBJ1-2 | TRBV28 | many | CASSRQDSTGYTF | TGTGCCAGCAGTCGACAGGATTCAACTGGCTACACCTTC
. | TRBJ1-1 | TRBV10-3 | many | CAISDRRGRDIMNTEAFF | TGTGCCATCAGTGATCGCCGAGGGCGGGATATCATGAACACTGAAGCTTTCTTT
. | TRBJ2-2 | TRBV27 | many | CASSLGRGVGELFF | TGTGCCAGCAGTTTGGGCCGGGGCGTCGGGGAGCTGTTTTTT
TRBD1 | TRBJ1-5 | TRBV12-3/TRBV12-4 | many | CASSKGDRGRRNQPQHF | TGTGCCAGCAGCAAAGGGGACAGGGGGCGACGGAATCAGCCCCAGCATTTT
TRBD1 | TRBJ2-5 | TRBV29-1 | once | CSARQGAFLETQYF | TGCAGCGCCCGACAGGGGGCGTTTTTGGAGACCCAGTACTTC
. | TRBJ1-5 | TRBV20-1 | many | CSAEGQLNQPQHF | TGCAGTGCGGAAGGACAGCTTAATCAGCCCCAGCATTTT
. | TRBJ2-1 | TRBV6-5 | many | CASSYLNGVDEQFF | TGTGCCAGCAGTTACTTAAATGGCGTGGATGAGCAGTTCTTC
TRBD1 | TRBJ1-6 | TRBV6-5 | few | CASRGQGNSPLHF | TGTGCCAGCAGGGGACAGGGCAATTCACCCCTCCACTTT
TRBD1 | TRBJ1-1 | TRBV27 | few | CASSPHRGRTEAFF | TGTGCCAGCAGTCCCCACAGGGGGCGGACTGAAGCTTTCTTT
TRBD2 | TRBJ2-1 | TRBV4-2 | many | CASSQAWTSGDSSYNEQFF | TGTGCCAGCAGCCAAGCCTGGACTAGCGGGGACAGCTCCTACAATGAGCAGTTCTTC
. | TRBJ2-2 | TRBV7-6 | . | CASRTPVPSGTGELFF | TGTGCCAGCAGGACCCCAGTACCCTCGGGCACCGGGGAGCTGTTTTTT
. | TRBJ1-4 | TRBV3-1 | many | CASSQAAQKLFF | TGTGCCAGCAGCCAGGCGGCGCAAAAACTGTTTTTT
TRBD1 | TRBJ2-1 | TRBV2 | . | CASSRDRGYNEQFF | TGTGCCAGCAGTCGGGACAGGGGCTACAATGAGCAGTTCTTC
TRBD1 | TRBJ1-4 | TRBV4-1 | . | CASSQAGQGETNERLFF | TGCGCCAGCAGCCAAGCAGGACAGGGGGAGACTAATGAAAGACTGTTTTTT
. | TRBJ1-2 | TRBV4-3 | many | CASSQDGGEFSLGGYTF | TGCGCCAGCAGCCAAGATGGGGGGGAATTCTCCCTAGGCGGCTACACCTTC
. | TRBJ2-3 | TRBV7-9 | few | CASRSAQVSTDTQYF | TGTGCCAGCAGATCCGCTCAAGTTAGCACAGATACGCAGTATTTT
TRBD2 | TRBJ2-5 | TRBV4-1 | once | CASSQPGAGASQETQYF | TGCGCCAGCAGCCAGCCCGGAGCGGGGGCTTCCCAAGAGACCCAGTACTTC
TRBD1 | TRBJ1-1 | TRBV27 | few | CASSSDRGFAEAFF | TGTGCCAGCAGTTCCGACAGGGGGTTCGCTGAAGCTTTCTTT
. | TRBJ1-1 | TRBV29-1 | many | CSVEDTVTNTEAFF | TGCAGCGTTGAAGACACAGTTACGAACACTGAAGCTTTCTTT
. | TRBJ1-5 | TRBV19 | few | CASRQENQPQHF | TGTGCCAGCAGACAGGAGAATCAGCCCCAGCATTTT
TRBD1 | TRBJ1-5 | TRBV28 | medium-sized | CASSLPTGAGQPQHF | TGTGCCAGCAGTTTACCTACAGGGGCGGGGCAGCCCCAGCATTTT
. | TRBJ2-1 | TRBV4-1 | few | CASSHNRISRDEQFF | TGCGCCAGCAGCCACAACAGGATTTCCCGTGATGAGCAGTTCTTC
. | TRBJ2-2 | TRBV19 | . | CASSIVKGTGELFF | TGTGCCAGTAGTATAGTCAAGGGCACCGGGGAGCTGTTTTTT